The text below deals with one TCR beta chain. Its antigen is as yet unknown. Germline loops: CDR1 SGHTA, CDR2 FQGNSA. With V trimmed by 1 base and J by 5 bases, 2 bases remained unmatched. The CDR3 sequence is 15 residues long. The data originate from a study of cytomegalovirus exposure and HLA in healthy donors. Study-wide points: HLA alleles showed associations with some 15,000 TCR beta sequences in a later analysis, at a 0.05 false discovery rate. Rarity marked most TCR sequences, yet some public TCRs occurred in many donors. Reportedly, diagnosis of cytomegalovirus status by the classifier showed high specificity and sensitivity.

The primer mix had 60 Vbeta and 13 Jbeta primers. As handled by the study authors: Later analysis identified roughly 82 million unique TCR beta chains, roughly 11 million shared. Profiling relied on immunoSEQ multiplex PCR, and the TCRdb table lists in-frame clones only, not all of them. Clone size and V and J calls were adopted from that table, with D and trimming inferred from the DNA. The data show 200,000 to 250,000 clones, 85% seen once. The clonotype was recovered from a human donor in good health. The rearrangement uses TRBV7-2 and TRBJ2-2; 9 nucleotides match TRBD2. Input material: PBMCs. The CDR3 DNA is TGTGCCAGCAGCTTAGTAGGACTAGCGACCGGGGAGCTGTTTTTT. This sequence encodes CASSLVGLATGELFF.